This TCR beta chain is drawn from a study of T cells in Graves' hyperthyroidism and ophthalmopathy. Turning to the study itself: Once the initial diagnosis was made, peripheral blood was obtained before any treatment.

Broader study findings: Most clonotypes that expanded in the thyroid above 0.001 also showed up in blood.

TCR beta CDR3 regions were amplified from RNA transcripts. First-round RT-PCR with HTBI primers amplified the TCR CDR3 region. TCRdb re-derived calls from the multiplex PCR reads in MiXCR, one entry per CDR3 protein. The sample contains roughly 110,000 distinct CDR3 sequences, about 16% of which appear only once. This clonotype has a count of ten or more. Antigen unknown. The CDR3 length is 15 residues. Trimming cost V 7 bases and J 5 bases, with 20 bases left between them. Germline assignment: CDR1 MNHNS and CDR2 SASEGT. The chain couples TRBV6-1 to TRBJ1-1, with D unclear. The TCR sequence derives from a woman in her fifties or sixties with Graves' hyperthyroidism. Sequenced sample: blood. The CDR3 region is CASINNGRIGTEAFF. The CDR3 nucleotides read TGTGCCAGCATTAATAACGGCCGGATTGGGACTGAAGCTTTCTTT.